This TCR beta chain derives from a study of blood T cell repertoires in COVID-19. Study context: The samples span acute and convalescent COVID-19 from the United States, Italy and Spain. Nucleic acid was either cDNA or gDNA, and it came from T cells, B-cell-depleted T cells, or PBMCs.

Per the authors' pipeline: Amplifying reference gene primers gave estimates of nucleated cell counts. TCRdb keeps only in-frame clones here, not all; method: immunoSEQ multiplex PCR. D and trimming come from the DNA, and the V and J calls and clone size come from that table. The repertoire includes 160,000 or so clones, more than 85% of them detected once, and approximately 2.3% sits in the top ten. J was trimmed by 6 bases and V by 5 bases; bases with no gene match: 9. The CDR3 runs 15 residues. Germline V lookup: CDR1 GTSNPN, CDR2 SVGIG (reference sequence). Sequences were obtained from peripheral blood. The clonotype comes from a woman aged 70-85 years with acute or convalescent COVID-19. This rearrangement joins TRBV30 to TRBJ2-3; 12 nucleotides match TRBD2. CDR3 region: CAWGGLAGPSDTQYF. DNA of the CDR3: TGTGCCTGGGGGGGACTAGCGGGCCCCTCGGATACGCAGTATTTT.